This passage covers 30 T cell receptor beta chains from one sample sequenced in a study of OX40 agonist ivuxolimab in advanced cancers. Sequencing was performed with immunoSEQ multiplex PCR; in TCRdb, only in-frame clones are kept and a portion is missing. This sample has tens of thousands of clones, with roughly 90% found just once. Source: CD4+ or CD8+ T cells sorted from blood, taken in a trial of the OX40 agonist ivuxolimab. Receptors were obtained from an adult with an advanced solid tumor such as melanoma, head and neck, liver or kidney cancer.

The CDR3 DNA reads as TGTGCCAGCTCGAGAGGGCCTTCCTACAATGAGCAGTTCTTC. It is translated as CASSRGPSYNEQFF. V gene TRBV2 combines with J gene TRBJ2-1; tentative D call: TRBD2 (5 bases). Trimming took 8 bases from V and 1 from J, leaving 12 bases between them. Germline V CDR1 and CDR2: SNHLY, FYNNEI. This CDR3 region has 14 residues.

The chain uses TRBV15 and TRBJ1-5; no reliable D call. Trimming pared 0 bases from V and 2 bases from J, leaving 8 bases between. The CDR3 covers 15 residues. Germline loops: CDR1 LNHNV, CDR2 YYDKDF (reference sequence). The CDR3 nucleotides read TGTGCCACCAGCAGAGATTACGGCGGCAATCAGCCCCAGCATTTT. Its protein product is CATSRDYGGNQPQHF.

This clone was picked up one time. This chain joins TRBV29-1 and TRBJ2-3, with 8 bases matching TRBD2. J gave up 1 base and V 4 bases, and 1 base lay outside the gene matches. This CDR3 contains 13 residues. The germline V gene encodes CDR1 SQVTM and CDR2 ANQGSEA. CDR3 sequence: CSVAGGGTDTQYF. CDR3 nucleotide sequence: TGCAGCGTTGCGGGGGGGGGCACAGATACGCAGTATTTT.

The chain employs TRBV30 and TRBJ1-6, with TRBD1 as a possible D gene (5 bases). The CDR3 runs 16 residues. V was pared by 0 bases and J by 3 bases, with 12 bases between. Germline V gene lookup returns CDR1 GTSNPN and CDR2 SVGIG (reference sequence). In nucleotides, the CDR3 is TGTGCCTGGAGTGTAATAGGGGATGGCTATAATTCACCCCTCCACTTT. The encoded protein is CAWSVIGDGYNSPLHF. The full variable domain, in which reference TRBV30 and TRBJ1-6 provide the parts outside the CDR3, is SQTIHQWPATLVQPVGSPLSLECTVEGTSNPNLYWYRQAAGRGLQLLFYSVGIGQISSEVPQNLSASRPQDRQFILSSKKLLLSDSGFYLCAWSVIGDGYNSPLHFGNGTRLTVT.

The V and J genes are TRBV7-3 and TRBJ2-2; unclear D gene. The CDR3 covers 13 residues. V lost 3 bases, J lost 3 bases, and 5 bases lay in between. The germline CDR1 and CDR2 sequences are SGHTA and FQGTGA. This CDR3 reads CASSFGHTGELFF. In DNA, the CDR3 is TGTGCCAGCAGCTTTGGTCACACCGGGGAGCTGTTTTTT.

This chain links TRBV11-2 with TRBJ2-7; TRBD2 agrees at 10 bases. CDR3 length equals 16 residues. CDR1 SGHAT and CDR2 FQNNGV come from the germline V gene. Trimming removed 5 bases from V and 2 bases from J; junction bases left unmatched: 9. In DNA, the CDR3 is TGTGCCAGCAGCCCGAGGGGGACTAGCGCGACCTACGAGCAGTACTTC. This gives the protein CASSPRGTSATYEQYF.

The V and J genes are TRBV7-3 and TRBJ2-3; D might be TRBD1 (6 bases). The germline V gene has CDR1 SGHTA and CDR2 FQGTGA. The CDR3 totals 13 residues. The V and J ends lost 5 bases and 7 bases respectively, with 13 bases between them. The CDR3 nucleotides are TGTGCCAGCAGCCCCCGGACAGAGAATACGCAGTATTTT. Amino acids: CASSPRTENTQYF.

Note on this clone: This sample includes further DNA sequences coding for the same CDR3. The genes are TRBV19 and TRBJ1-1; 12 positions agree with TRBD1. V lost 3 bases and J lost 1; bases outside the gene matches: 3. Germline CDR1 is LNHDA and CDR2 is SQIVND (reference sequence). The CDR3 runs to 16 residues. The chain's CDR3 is CASSIGTGGRNTEAFF. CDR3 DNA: TGTGCCAGTAGTATTGGGACAGGGGGCAGGAACACTGAAGCTTTCTTT.

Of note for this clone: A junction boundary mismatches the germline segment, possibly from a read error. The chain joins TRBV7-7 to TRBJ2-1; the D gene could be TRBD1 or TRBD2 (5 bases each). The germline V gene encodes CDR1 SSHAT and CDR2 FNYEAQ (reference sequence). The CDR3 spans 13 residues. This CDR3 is CASSSGPNNEQFF. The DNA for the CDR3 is TGTGCTAGCAGCTCGGGACCAAACAATGAGCAGTTCTTC.

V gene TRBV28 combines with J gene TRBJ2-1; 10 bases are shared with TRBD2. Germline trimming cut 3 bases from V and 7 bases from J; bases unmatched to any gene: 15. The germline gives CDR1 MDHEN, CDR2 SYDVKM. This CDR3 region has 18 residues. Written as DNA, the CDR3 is TGTGCCAGCAGTTTTTCCTCTGGGCTAGCGGGAGTTGCGAATGAGCAGTTCTTC. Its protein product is CASSFSSGLAGVANEQFF.

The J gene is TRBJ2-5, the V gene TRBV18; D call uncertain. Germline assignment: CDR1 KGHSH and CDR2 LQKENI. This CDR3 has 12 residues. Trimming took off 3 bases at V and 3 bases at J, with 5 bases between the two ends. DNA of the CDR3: TGTGCCAGCTCACCCCGGGAAGAGACCCAGTACTTC. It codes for CASSPREETQYF.

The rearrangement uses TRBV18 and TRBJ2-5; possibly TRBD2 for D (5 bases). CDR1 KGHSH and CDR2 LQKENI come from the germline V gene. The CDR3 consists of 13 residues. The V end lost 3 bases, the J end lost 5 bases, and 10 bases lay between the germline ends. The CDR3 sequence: CASSPLGVETQYF. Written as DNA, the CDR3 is TGTGCCAGCTCACCCCTCGGGGTCGAGACCCAGTACTTC.

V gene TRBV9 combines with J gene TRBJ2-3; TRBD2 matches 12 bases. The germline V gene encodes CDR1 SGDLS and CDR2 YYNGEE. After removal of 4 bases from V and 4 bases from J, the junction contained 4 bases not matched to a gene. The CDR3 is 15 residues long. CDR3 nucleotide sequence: TGTGCCAGCAGCACACTAGCGGGAGGCTCAGATACGCAGTATTTT. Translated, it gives CASSTLAGGSDTQYF. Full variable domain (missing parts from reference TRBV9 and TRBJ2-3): DSGVTQTPKHLITATGQRVTLRCSPRSGDLSVYWYQQSLDQGLQFLIQYYNGEERAKGNILERFSAQQFPDLHSELNLSSLELGDSALYFCASSTLAGGSDTQYFGPGTRLTVL.

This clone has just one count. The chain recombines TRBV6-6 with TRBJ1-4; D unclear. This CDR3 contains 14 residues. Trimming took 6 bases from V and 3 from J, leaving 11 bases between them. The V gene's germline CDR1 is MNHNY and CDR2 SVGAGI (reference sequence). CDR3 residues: CASSRYISNEKLFF. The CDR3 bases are TGTGCCAGCAGCCGATACATCTCTAATGAAAAACTGTTTTTT.

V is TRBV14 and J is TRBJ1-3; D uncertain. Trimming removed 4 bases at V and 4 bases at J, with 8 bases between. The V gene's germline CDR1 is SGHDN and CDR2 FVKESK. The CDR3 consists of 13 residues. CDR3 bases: TGTGCCAGCAGCCCCTCGGGGGGAAACACCATATATTTT. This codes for CASSPSGGNTIYF.

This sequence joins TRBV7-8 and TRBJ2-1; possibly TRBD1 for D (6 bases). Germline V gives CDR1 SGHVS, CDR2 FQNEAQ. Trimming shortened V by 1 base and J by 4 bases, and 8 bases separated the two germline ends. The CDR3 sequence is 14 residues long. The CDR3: CASSLDTGYNEQFF. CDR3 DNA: TGTGCCAGCAGCTTAGACACAGGGTACAATGAGCAGTTCTTC.

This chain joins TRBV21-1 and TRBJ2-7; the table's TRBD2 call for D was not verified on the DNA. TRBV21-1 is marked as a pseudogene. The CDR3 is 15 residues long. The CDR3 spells CASPKEREGFNEQYF. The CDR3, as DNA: TGTGCCAGCCCCAAAGAGCGGGAGGGTTTCAACGAGCAGTACTTC.

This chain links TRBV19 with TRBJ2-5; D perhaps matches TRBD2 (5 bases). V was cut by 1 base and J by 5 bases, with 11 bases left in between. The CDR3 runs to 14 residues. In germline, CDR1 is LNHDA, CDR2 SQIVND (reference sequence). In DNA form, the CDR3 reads TGTGCCAGTAGTATAGGAGGGCGCGGGGAGACCCAGTACTTC. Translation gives CASSIGGRGETQYF.

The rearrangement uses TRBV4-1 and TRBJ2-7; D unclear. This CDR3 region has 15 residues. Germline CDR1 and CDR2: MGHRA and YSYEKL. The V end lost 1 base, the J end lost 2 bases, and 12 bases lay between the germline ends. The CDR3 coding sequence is TGCGCCAGCAGCCAAGTTTGGGCAGCCACCTACGAGCAGTACTTC. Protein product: CASSQVWAATYEQYF.

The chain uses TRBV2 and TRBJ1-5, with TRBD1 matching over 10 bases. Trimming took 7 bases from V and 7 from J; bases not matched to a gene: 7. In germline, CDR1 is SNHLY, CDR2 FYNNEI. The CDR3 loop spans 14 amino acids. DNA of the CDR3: TGTGCCAGCAACCCGACAGGGGGCGACCAGCCCCAGCATTTT. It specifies CASNPTGGDQPQHF.

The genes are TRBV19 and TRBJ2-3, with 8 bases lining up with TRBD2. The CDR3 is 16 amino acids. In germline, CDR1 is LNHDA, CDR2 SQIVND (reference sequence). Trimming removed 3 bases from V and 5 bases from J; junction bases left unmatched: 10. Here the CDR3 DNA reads TGTGCCAGTAGTATCGAAGCGGGAGTTTCTCGAGATACGCAGTATTTT. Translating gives CASSIEAGVSRDTQYF.

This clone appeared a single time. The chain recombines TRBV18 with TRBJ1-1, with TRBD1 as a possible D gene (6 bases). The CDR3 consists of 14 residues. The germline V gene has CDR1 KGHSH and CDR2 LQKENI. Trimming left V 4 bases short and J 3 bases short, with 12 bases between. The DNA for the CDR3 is TGTGCCAGCTCACTCACCGGGACACACACTGAAGCTTTCTTT. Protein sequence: CASSLTGTHTEAFF.

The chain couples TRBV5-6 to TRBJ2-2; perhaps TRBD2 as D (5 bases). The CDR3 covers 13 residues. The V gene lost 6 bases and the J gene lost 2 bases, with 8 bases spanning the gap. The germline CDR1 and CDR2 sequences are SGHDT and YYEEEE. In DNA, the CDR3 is TGTGCCAGCAACTCGGGAAACACCGGGGAGCTGTTTTTT. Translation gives CASNSGNTGELFF. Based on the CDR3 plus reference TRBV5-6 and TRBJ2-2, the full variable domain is DAGVTQSPTHLIKTRGQQVTLRCSPKSGHDTVSWYQQALGQGPQFIFQYYEEEERQRGNFPDRFSGHQFPNYSSELNVNALLLGDSALYLCASNSGNTGELFFGEGSRLTVL.

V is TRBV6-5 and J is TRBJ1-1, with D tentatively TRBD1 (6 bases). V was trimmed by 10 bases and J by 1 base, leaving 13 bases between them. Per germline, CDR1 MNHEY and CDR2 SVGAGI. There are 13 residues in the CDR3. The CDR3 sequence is CATYYRANTEAFF. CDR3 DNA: TGTGCCACCTATTACAGGGCGAACACTGAAGCTTTCTTT.

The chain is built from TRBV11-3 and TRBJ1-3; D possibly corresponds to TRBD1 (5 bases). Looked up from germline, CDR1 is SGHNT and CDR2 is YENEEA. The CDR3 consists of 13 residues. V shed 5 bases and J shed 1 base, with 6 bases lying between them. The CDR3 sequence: CASSTGSGNTIYF. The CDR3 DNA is TGTGCCAGCAGCACAGGTTCTGGAAACACCATATATTTT. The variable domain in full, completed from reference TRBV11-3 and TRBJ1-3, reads EAGVVQSPRYKIIEKKQPVAFWCNPISGHNTLYWYLQNLGQGPELLIRYENEEAVDDSQLPKDRFSAERLKGVDSTLKIQPAELGDSAVYLCASSTGSGNTIYFGEGSWLTVV.

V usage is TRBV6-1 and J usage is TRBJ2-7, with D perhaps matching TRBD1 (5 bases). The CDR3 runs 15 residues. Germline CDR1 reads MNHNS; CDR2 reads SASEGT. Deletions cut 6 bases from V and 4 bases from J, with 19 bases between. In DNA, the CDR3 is TGTGCCAGCAGGTCCACATTGGGGCCGTTTTACGAGCAGTACTTC. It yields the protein CASRSTLGPFYEQYF.

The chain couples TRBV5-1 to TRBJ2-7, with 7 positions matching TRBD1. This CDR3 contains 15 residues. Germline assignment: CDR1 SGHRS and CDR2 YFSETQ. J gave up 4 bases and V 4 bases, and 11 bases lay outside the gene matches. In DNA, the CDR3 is TGCGCCAGCAGCGGGCCTACAGGGGAAGGTTACGAGCAGTACTTC. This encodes CASSGPTGEGYEQYF.

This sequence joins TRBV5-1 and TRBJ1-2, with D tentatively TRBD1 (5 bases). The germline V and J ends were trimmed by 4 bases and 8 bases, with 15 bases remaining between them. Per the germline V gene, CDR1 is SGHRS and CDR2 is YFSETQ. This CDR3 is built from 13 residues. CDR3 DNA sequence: TGCGCCAGCAGCCCGCAGGGAGTAGGGGGCTACACCTTC. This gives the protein CASSPQGVGGYTF.

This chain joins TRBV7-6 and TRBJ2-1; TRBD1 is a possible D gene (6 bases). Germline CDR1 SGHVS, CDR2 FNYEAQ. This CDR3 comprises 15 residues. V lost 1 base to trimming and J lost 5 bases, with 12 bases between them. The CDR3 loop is CASSLVPGADNEQFF. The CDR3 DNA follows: TGTGCCAGCAGCTTAGTTCCAGGGGCGGACAATGAGCAGTTCTTC.

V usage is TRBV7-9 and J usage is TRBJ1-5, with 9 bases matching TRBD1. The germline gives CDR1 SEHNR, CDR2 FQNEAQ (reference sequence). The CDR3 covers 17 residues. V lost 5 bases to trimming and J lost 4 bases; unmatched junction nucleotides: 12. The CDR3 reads CASSRYLSDRGNQPQHF. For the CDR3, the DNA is TGTGCCAGCAGCCGCTATCTCTCCGACAGGGGGAATCAGCCCCAGCATTTT.